Listed below are T cell receptor beta chains from one sample, sequenced in a study of T-cell memory formation after mild COVID-19. MiXCR was run by TCRdb on the 5' RACE reads, yielding one entry per CDR3 protein. The table shows more than 350,000 distinct CDR3 sequences, with 16% occurring only once. Sequencing was performed on PBMCs or a T cell subset sorted from them (not recorded which). These receptors came from a man in his late teens or twenties who had mild COVID-19 (a few samples of this study predate the infection). Cell type and time point are not known. The CDR3 runs from the conserved cysteine through the conserved F or W. A D gene is named only where the DNA matches it firmly.

d_call	v_call	cdr3_aa
TRBD2	TRBV6-5	CASSSAWGATPGLAETQYF
TRBD1	TRBV6-4	CASSETGKAHTEAFF
-	TRBV4-3	CASSQEVGVKKFF
TRBD1	TRBV24-1	CATSDSRTGYNEQFF
-	TRBV29-1	CSVAKRGGGGSSTDTQYF
-	TRBV20-1	CSAPLEAGYYNEQFF
TRBD1	TRBV5-5	CASSSTGQGAGETQYF
-	TRBV7-9	CASSFELGADTQYF
TRBD1	TRBV20-1	CSAQGAGNQPQHF
-	TRBV30	CAWNMHQNTEAFF
-	TRBV25-1	CASSDRARGPTDTQYF